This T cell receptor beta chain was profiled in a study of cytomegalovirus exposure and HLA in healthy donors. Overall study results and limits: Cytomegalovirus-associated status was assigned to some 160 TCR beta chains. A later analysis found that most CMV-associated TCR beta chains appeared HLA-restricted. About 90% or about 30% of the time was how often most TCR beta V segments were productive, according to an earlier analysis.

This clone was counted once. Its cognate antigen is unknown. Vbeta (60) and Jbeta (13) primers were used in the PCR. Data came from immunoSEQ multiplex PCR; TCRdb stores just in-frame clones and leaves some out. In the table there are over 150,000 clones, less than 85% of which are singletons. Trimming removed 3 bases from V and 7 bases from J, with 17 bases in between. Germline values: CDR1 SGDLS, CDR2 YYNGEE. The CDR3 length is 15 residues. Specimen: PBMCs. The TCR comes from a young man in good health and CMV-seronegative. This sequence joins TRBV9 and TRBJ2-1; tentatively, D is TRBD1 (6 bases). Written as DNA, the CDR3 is TGTGCCAGCAGCGACACATTACCAGGGGAAAATGAGCAGTTCTTC. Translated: CASSDTLPGENEQFF.